The 23 T cell receptor beta chains below come from one sample, sequenced in a study of T cell responses to AZD1222 COVID-19 vaccine. Assay used: immunoSEQ multiplex PCR; TCRdb lists only in-frame clones, some missing. The repertoire holds 130,000 or so clones, with roughly 84% as singletons. The input for sequencing was peripheral blood, taken on day 0 of AZD1222 vaccination. All receptors come from an adult in good health.

The chain carries TRBV6-1 and TRBJ2-7; D is possibly TRBD1 (5 bases). The CDR3 length is 16 residues. V was shortened by 0 bases and J by 3 bases, with 15 bases between the two germline ends. The germline V gene has CDR1 MNHNS and CDR2 SASEGT. This chain's CDR3 is CASSEARPGRNYEQYF. Written as DNA, the CDR3 is TGTGCCAGCAGTGAAGCGCGTCCAGGGCGAAACTACGAGCAGTACTTC.

The count of this clone is one. The CDR3 bases are TGTGCCAGCATTGTCCAGCGGAATACAGATACGCAGTATTTT. It yields the protein CASIVQRNTDTQYF. The rearrangement uses TRBV2 and TRBJ2-3; D is perhaps TRBD2 (5 bases). The V end was cut by 7 bases, the J end by 3 bases, with 14 bases between. Per the germline V gene, CDR1 is SNHLY and CDR2 is FYNNEI. The CDR3 covers 14 residues.

This clone showed up just a few times. CDR3 protein: CASSLSPNVRGNEQFF. The DNA of the CDR3 is TGCGCCAGCAGCTTGTCTCCTAACGTCCGGGGCAATGAGCAGTTCTTC. This rearrangement joins TRBV5-1 to TRBJ2-1, with TRBD2 as a possible D gene (5 bases). V dropped 1 base and J dropped 6 bases, with 17 bases sitting between them. The CDR3 covers 16 residues. CDR1 is SGHRS, CDR2 YFSETQ, per germline.

The V call is TRBV3-1 (or the pseudogene TRBV3-2), the J call TRBJ1-1; D not resolved. The germline V gene has CDR1 LGHDT and CDR2 YNNKEL (reference sequence). Between the trimmed V and J ends, which lost 2 bases and 0 bases, there was a span of 4 bases. The CDR3 has 13 amino acids. CDR3 DNA sequence: TGTGCCAGCAGCCAATTAGTGAACACTGAAGCTTTCTTT. It translates to CASSQLVNTEAFF.

The chain is built from TRBV3-1 (or the pseudogene TRBV3-2) and TRBJ1-1; the D gene is possibly TRBD1 (5 bases). There are 12 residues in the CDR3. Between the trimmed V and J ends, which lost 4 bases and 10 bases, there was a span of 13 bases. The germline V gene has CDR1 LGHDT and CDR2 YNNKEL (reference sequence). Written as DNA, the CDR3 is TGTGCCAGCAGCCGCGGACAATCAGGAGCTTTCTTT. Translation: CASSRGQSGAFF.

The chain links TRBV5-1 to TRBJ2-7; 13 nucleotides align to TRBD2. The CDR3 length is 20 residues. CDR1 and CDR2 (germline): SGHRS, YFSETQ. V shed 1 base and J 2 bases; nucleotides not matched to a gene: 15. CDR3 amino acids: CASSLRPGLAGVTEAYEQYF. CDR3 in DNA: TGCGCCAGCAGCTTGCGTCCCGGACTAGCGGGAGTTACCGAGGCCTACGAGCAGTACTTC.

The chain carries TRBV2 and TRBJ1-6; D possibly corresponds to TRBD1 (5 bases). V was pared by 8 bases and J by 2 bases, with 13 bases between. The germline CDR1 and CDR2 sequences are SNHLY and FYNNEI. This CDR3 spans 15 amino acids. CDR3 nucleotides: TGTGCCAGCCAACAGGCCGGTGCCTATAATTCACCCCTCCACTTT. Its translation is CASQQAGAYNSPLHF.

The chain is built from TRBV5-5 and TRBJ1-3; TRBD1 agrees at 8 bases. Losses at the gene ends were 2 bases for V and 1 base for J; bases not matched to a gene: 8. In germline, CDR1 is SGHKS, CDR2 YYEKEE (reference sequence). The CDR3 totals 17 residues. The CDR3 DNA follows: TGTGCCAGCAGCTTTTACGGACAGGGCCTTTCTGGAAACACCATATATTTT. Its translation: CASSFYGQGLSGNTIYF.

V gene TRBV19 combines with J gene TRBJ2-1; 10 bases line up with TRBD2. With V trimmed by 7 bases and J by 3 bases, 6 bases remained unmatched. This CDR3 contains 15 residues. The germline CDR1 and CDR2 sequences are LNHDA and SQIVND (reference sequence). CDR3 nucleotides: TGTGCCAGTACCCGGACTAGCGGTATCTACAATGAGCAGTTCTTC. This gives the protein CASTRTSGIYNEQFF.

The gene calls are TRBV21-1 and TRBJ2-3. TRBV21-1 is listed as a pseudogene. The CDR3 totals 14 residues. CDR3 bases: TGTGCCAGCAGCAAAGTTAGGGATACAGATACGCAGTATTTT. This gives the protein CASSKVRDTDTQYF.

For the CDR3, the DNA is TGTGCCAGCAGCCAAGATTGGGCGACGAACACTGAAGCTTTCTTT. Translating gives CASSQDWATNTEAFF. This sequence joins TRBV3-1 (or the pseudogene TRBV3-2) and TRBJ1-1, with D hard to call. The CDR3 contains 15 residues. V was trimmed by 0 bases and J by 1 base, leaving 9 bases between them. The germline V gene has CDR1 LGHDT and CDR2 YNNKEL (reference sequence).

The chain is built from TRBV5-5 and TRBJ1-1; 9 positions match TRBD1. Trimming at V came to 5 bases and at J to 6 bases, leaving 8 bases not matched to a gene. The CDR3 runs to 14 residues. CDR1 is SGHKS, CDR2 YYEKEE, per germline (reference sequence). This CDR3 reads CASRAGTGMAEAFF. For the CDR3, the DNA is TGTGCCAGCAGGGCCGGGACAGGGATGGCTGAAGCTTTCTTT.

V and J are TRBV19 and TRBJ1-2; tentatively, D is TRBD1 (6 bases). Germline values: CDR1 LNHDA, CDR2 SQIVND (reference sequence). Trimming stripped 4 bases from V and 8 bases from J, with 17 bases between. The CDR3 is made up of 14 amino acids. The CDR3 sequence is CASSTQHRALGYTF. In nucleotides, the CDR3 is TGTGCCAGTAGTACCCAACACAGGGCTCTCGGCTACACCTTC.

This clone came up once. The rearrangement uses TRBV11-3 and TRBJ1-2, with a tentative D call TRBD1 (5 bases). This CDR3 region has 14 residues. The V gene lost 2 bases and the J gene lost 4 bases, with 11 bases spanning the gap. Looked up from germline, CDR1 is SGHNT and CDR2 is YENEEA. The CDR3 loop is CASSLRWGSYGYTF. For the CDR3, the DNA is TGTGCCAGCAGCTTAAGATGGGGGAGCTATGGCTACACCTTC.

This rearrangement joins TRBV5-4 to TRBJ2-7; possible D gene TRBD2, 5 bases. CDR1 and CDR2 from the germline V gene are SGHNT and YYREEE (reference sequence). The CDR3 consists of 15 residues. Trimming shortened V by 0 bases and J by 2 bases, and 12 bases separated the two germline ends. The chain's CDR3 is CASSLAGKQAYEQYF. DNA of the CDR3: TGTGCCAGCAGCTTGGCGGGGAAGCAGGCCTACGAGCAGTACTTC. Supplemented by reference TRBV5-4 and TRBJ2-7, the full variable domain reads ETGVTQSPTHLIKTRGQQVTLRCSSQSGHNTVSWYQQALGQGPQFIFQYYREEENGRGNFPPRFSGLQFPNYSSELNVNALELDDSALYLCASSLAGKQAYEQYFGPGTRLTVT.

The rearrangement joins TRBV5-1 to TRBJ2-5; D is perhaps TRBD1 (5 bases). Germline-derived CDR1 and CDR2 are SGHRS and YFSETQ. This CDR3 is built from 15 residues. Trimming took 2 bases from V and 2 from J, leaving 13 bases between them. The CDR3 reads CASSFGQGTQETQYF. For the CDR3, the DNA is TGCGCCAGCAGCTTCGGGCAGGGCACGCAAGAGACCCAGTACTTC.

The V call is TRBV7-2, the J call TRBJ2-7, with TRBD2 as a possible D gene (5 bases). V lost 0 bases to trimming and J lost 6 bases, with 9 bases between them. The CDR3 is made up of 13 amino acids. The V gene's germline CDR1 is SGHTA and CDR2 FQGNSA. The CDR3: CASSLAVASEQYF. In DNA form, the CDR3 reads TGTGCCAGCAGCTTAGCAGTAGCGAGCGAGCAGTACTTC. The full variable domain, in which reference TRBV7-2 and TRBJ2-7 provide the parts outside the CDR3, is GAGVSQSPSNKVTEKGKDVELRCDPISGHTALYWYRQSLGQGLEFLIYFQGNSAPDKSGLPSDRFSAERTGGSVSTLTIQRTQQEDSAVYLCASSLAVASEQYFGPGTRLTVT.

The chain recombines TRBV7-2 with TRBJ2-1, with 14 positions matching TRBD2. The germline V gene has CDR1 SGHTA and CDR2 FQGNSA. The V segment lost 5 bases and the J segment 8 bases; nucleotides outside the gene matches: 14. This CDR3 is 18 amino acids long. The CDR3 DNA is TGTGCCAGCAGCCAAAGCTTGTCGACTAGCGGGAGGGCCGATGAGCAGTTCTTC. It translates to CASSQSLSTSGRADEQFF.

Concerning this clone: Other DNA sequences in the sample encode the same CDR3. The J gene is TRBJ2-3, the V gene TRBV11-2, with a weak D call TRBD2 (5 bases). The germline V and J ends were trimmed by 4 bases and 4 bases, with 6 bases remaining between them. Germline V gene sequence: CDR1 SGHAT, CDR2 FQNNGV. The CDR3 extends over 12 amino acids. The CDR3 here is CASSSRADTQYF. The DNA of the CDR3 is TGTGCCAGCAGCTCGCGGGCAGATACGCAGTATTTT.

This chain joins TRBV19 and TRBJ2-5; tentatively, D is TRBD1 (5 bases). In germline, CDR1 is LNHDA, CDR2 SQIVND (reference sequence). The CDR3 has 17 amino acids. The V gene lost 4 bases and the J gene lost 0 bases, with 18 bases spanning the gap. The CDR3 sequence: CASSKKTGVRDQETQYF. The CDR3 bases are TGTGCCAGTAGTAAAAAAACGGGTGTCAGGGACCAAGAGACCCAGTACTTC.

The chain is built from TRBV29-1 and TRBJ2-1; a possible D gene is TRBD1 (5 bases). Germline lookup yields CDR1 SQVTM and CDR2 ANQGSEA. The ends were cut back, 5 bases at V and 9 bases at J, with 17 bases in the middle. The CDR3 contains 13 residues. Here the CDR3 reads CSVRDSWVGEQFF. CDR3 nucleotides: TGCAGCGTTAGAGACAGTTGGGTGGGTGAGCAGTTCTTC.

The chain links TRBV19 to TRBJ1-6; unclear D gene. V was cut by 4 bases and J by 4 bases, with 8 bases left in between. There are 14 residues in the CDR3. From germline, CDR1 is LNHDA and CDR2 SQIVND (reference sequence). The CDR3 spells CASSSNIYNSPLHF. CDR3 in DNA: TGTGCCAGTAGTAGTAACATTTATAATTCACCCCTCCACTTT.

The rearrangement links TRBV12-3 or TRBV12-4 to TRBJ1-5; the D is unclear. The CDR3 extends over 13 amino acids. V was clipped by 6 bases and J by 0 bases, with 6 bases between them. CDR3 protein: CASSGFSNQPQHF. The CDR3 DNA is TGTGCCAGCAGCGGTTTTAGCAATCAGCCCCAGCATTTT.